This T cell receptor beta chain was observed in a study of cytomegalovirus exposure and HLA in healthy donors. Use of 60 Vbeta and 13 Jbeta primers characterized the PCR. Clones were read by immunoSEQ multiplex PCR, and TCRdb kept only the in-frame ones, dropping some. The sample records 140,000 to 150,000 clones, roughly 70% being singletons. This clone has just a few counts. Trimming cost V 0 bases and J 1 base; bases outside gene matches: 5. CDR1 and CDR2 from the germline V gene are LNHNV and YYDKDF (reference sequence). The CDR3 is 16 residues long. This sequence originates from a man aged 25 to 45 in good health and CMV-seronegative. The V call is TRBV15, the J call TRBJ2-7; 8 nucleotides line up with TRBD2. The sequenced sample was PBMCs. CDR3 loop: CATSREAGGGSYEQYF. The CDR3 nucleotides are TGTGCCACCAGCAGAGAGGCGGGGGGAGGGTCCTACGAGCAGTACTTC.